Listed below are T cell receptor beta chains from one sample, sequenced in a study of T cells in Graves' hyperthyroidism and ophthalmopathy. In TCRdb, the multiplex PCR reads were re-called with MiXCR into one record per CDR3 protein. This sample has about 110,000 distinct CDR3 sequences; roughly 15% occur once, and the top ten carry 42%. Sequenced material: blood. Receptor source: a woman between 50 and 59 years old with Graves' hyperthyroidism. The CDR3 runs from the conserved cysteine through the conserved F or W. The D gene is left open where the match is weak. Rows give clone size only sometimes, using once, few, many, or a class for an expanded clone.

NA	TRBV5-1	15	many	TRBJ2-3	CASSLGLGTTDTQYF
TRBD1	TRBV4-1	13	NA	TRBJ2-5	CASSPDRGGTQYF
NA	TRBV19	11	many	TRBJ1-2	CASSRADGYTF
TRBD1	TRBV5-4	15	NA	TRBJ2-7	CASSLGGQGIYEQYF
NA	TRBV30	13	many	TRBJ1-1	CAWSGKVNTEAFF
TRBD2	TRBV20-1	16	many	TRBJ2-7	CSAPLRTSGIKYEQYF
TRBD2	TRBV7-6	16	many	TRBJ2-1	CASSATGLAGYNEQFF
TRBD1	TRBV28	14	many	TRBJ2-5	CASSLEQGAGTQYF
TRBD1	TRBV7-8	17	many	TRBJ1-4	CASSWTGNIATNEKLFF
TRBD1	TRBV7-9	16	many	TRBJ1-1	CASSWKGQFMNTEAFF
NA	TRBV7-9	12	many	TRBJ1-5	CASSLRDGPQHF
TRBD2	TRBV6-5	22	few	TRBJ2-6	CASSYPRDKDEREYSGANVLTF
TRBD2	TRBV5-6	21	many	TRBJ2-4	CASSKRPGTSGSMVAKNIQYF
TRBD1	TRBV20-1	13	many	TRBJ1-2	CSAYGGTAYGYTF
NA	TRBV19	17	many	TRBJ1-3	CASTRAPRTGSGNTIYF
TRBD2	TRBV18	16	many	TRBJ2-7	CASSRGASGSSHEQYF
TRBD2	TRBV7-3	15	many	TRBJ2-1	CASSYLAGGPNEQFF
NA	TRBV3-1	11	many	TRBJ1-2	CASSQEAGYTF
TRBD1	TRBV11-2	15	once	TRBJ2-7	CASSLRGGTGDEQYF
NA	TRBV28	15	NA	TRBJ2-7	CASRLHPGSSYEQYF
NA	TRBV11-2	14	many	TRBJ2-1	CASSPHVRDNEQFF
TRBD2	TRBV4-1	16	few	TRBJ2-1	CASSQDLSGIYNEQFF
TRBD2	TRBV30	14	few	TRBJ2-7	CAWSPPGGTYEQYF
NA	TRBV3-1	12	many	TRBJ2-1	CASSQGGDEQFF
TRBD2	TRBV12-3/TRBV12-4	15	many	TRBJ2-1	CASSQGLEVANEQFF
TRBD2	TRBV28	16	many	TRBJ2-1	CASSSRLAAIYNEQFF
NA	TRBV28	14	many	TRBJ1-4	CASSLEGTNEKLFF
NA	TRBV20-1	12	many	TRBJ2-1	CSAPYRGAEQFF